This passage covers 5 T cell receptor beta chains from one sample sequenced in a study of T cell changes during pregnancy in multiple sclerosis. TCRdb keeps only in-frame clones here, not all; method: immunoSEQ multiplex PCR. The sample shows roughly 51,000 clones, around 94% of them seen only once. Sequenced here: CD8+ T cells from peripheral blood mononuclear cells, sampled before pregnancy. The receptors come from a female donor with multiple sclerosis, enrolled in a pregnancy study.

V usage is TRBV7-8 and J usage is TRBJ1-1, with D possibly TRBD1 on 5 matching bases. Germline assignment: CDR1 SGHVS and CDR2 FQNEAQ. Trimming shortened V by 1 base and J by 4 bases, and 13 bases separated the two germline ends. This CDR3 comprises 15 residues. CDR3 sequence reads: CASSLDLRGRTEAFF. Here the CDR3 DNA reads TGTGCCAGCAGCTTAGATTTAAGGGGTCGCACTGAAGCTTTCTTT.

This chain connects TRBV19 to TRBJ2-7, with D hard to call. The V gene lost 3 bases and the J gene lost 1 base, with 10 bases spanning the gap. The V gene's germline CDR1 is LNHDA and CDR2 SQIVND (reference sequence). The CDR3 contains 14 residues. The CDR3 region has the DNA TGTGCCAGTAGTATTTCTGGCCAGTCCTACGAGCAGTACTTC. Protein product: CASSISGQSYEQYF. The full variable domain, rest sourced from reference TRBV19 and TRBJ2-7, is DGGITQSPKYLFRKEGQNVTLSCEQNLNHDAMYWYRQDPGQGLRLIYYSQIVNDFQKGDIAEGYSVSREKKESFPLTVTSAQKNPTAFYLCASSISGQSYEQYFGPGTRLTVT.

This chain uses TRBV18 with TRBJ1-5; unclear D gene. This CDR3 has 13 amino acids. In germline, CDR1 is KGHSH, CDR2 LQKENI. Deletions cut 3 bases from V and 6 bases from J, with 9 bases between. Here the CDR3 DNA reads TGTGCCAGCTCACCCCGACACCGTCAGCCCCAGCATTTT. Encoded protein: CASSPRHRQPQHF.

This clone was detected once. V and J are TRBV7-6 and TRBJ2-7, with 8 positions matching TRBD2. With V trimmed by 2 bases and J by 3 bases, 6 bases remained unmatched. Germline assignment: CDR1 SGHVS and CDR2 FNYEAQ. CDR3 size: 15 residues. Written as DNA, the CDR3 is TGTGCCAGCAGCTTAACTAGCGGAGTTTTCTACGAGCAGTACTTC. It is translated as CASSLTSGVFYEQYF.

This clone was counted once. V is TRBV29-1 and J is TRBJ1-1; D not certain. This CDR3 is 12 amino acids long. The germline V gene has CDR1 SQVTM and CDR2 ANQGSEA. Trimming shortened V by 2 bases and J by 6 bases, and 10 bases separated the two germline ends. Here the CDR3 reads CSVEIPMSEAFF. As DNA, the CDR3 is TGCAGCGTTGAAATCCCCATGTCTGAAGCTTTCTTT.